Described below is a single TCR beta chain sequence and its context. Trimming cost V 3 bases and J 1 base, with 8 bases left between them. The germline CDR1 and CDR2 sequences are SGDLS and YYNGEE. CDR3 length: 14 residues. This sample is drawn from a study of blood T cell repertoires in COVID-19. Data came from immunoSEQ multiplex PCR; TCRdb stores just in-frame clones and leaves some out. The data contain hundreds of thousands of clones, about 87% of them singletons. Material for sequencing was peripheral blood. The gene calls are TRBV9 and TRBJ2-1; no definite D call. The receptor was derived from a woman between 70 and 85 years old with COVID-19, enrolled during active disease. In DNA, the CDR3 is TGTGCCAGCAGCGGGGCAGCTTCCTACAATGAGCAGTTCTTC. Translated: CASSGAASYNEQFF.